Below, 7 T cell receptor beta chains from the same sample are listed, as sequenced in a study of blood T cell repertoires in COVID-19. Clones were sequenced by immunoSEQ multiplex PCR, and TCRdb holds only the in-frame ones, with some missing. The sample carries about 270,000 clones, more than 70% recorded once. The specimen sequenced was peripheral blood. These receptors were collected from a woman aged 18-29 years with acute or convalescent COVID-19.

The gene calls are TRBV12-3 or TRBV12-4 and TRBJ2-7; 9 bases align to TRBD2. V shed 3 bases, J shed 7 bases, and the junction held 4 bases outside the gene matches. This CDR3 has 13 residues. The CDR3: CASSFTLAGEQYF. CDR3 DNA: TGTGCCAGCAGTTTTACCCTAGCGGGAGAGCAGTACTTC.

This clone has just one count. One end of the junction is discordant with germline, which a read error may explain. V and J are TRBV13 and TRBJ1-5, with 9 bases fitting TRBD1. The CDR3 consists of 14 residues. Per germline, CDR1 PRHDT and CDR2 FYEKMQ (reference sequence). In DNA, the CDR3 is TGTGCCAGCAGCCTAGGGACAGGGAATCAGCCCCAGCATTTT. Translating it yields CASSLGTGNQPQHF. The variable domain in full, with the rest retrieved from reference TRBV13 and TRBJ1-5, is AAGVIQSPRHLIKEKRETATLKCYPIPRHDTVYWYQQGPGQDPQFLISFYEKMQSDKGSIPDRFSAQQFSDYHSELNMSSLELGDSALYFCASSLGTGNQPQHFGDGTRLSIL.

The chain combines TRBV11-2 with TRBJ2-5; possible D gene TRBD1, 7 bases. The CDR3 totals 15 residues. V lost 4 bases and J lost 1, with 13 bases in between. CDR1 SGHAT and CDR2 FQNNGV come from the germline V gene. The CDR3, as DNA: TGTGCCAGCAGCTCCGGCGGGACAGTCCAAGAGACCCAGTACTTC. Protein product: CASSSGGTVQETQYF.

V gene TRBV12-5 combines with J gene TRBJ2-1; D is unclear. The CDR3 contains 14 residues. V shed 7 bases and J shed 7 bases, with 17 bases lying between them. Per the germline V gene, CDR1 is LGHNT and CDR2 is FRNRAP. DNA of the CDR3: TGTGCTAGTGCCATGCGGCTCGAATCTAATGAGCAGTTCTTC. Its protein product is CASAMRLESNEQFF.

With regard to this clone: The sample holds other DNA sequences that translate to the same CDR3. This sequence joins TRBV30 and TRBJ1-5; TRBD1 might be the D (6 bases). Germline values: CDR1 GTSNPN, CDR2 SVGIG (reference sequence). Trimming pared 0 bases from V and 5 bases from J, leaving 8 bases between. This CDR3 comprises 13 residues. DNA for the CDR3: TGTGCCTGGAGTGTACAGGGCGATCAGCCCCAGCATTTT. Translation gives CAWSVQGDQPQHF. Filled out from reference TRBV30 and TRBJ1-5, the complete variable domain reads SQTIHQWPATLVQPVGSPLSLECTVEGTSNPNLYWYRQAAGRGLQLLFYSVGIGQISSEVPQNLSASRPQDRQFILSSKKLLLSDSGFYLCAWSVQGDQPQHFGDGTRLSIL.

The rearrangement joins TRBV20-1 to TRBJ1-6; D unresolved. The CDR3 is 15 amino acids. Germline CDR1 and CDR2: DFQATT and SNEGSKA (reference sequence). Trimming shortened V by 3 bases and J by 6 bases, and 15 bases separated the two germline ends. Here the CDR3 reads CSASWLQATNSPLHF. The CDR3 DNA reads TGCAGTGCTAGTTGGCTCCAGGCGACTAATTCACCCCTCCACTTT.

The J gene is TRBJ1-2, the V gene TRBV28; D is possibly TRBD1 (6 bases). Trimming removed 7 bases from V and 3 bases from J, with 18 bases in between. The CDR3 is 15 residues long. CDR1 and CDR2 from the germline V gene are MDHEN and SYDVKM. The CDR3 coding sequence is TGTGCCAGCACAATGGGGGGGGCGAGGGACTATGGCTACACCTTC. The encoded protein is CASTMGGARDYGYTF.